The 14 T cell receptor beta chains in this list originate from one sample, sequenced in a study of blood T cell repertoires in COVID-19. Some clones are missing from TCRdb's copy, which holds only in-frame ones; the method was immunoSEQ multiplex PCR. There are roughly 280,000 clones in the sample; more than 85% occur only once, and roughly 5.6% lies in the top ten. Sequenced sample: peripheral blood. The receptors shown here come from a woman in her fifties or sixties with COVID-19, enrolled during active disease.

This chain connects TRBV30 to TRBJ1-4; D is ambiguous. Germline CDR1 reads GTSNPN; CDR2 reads SVGIG (reference sequence). Trimming cost V 2 bases and J 6 bases, with 16 bases left between them. The CDR3 sequence is 15 residues long. The CDR3 nucleotides are TGTGCCTGGAGTCTCCCCGGCGGGTTTTATGAAAAACTGTTTTTT. This sequence encodes CAWSLPGGFYEKLFF.

A note on this clone: It is unclear where the CDR3 begins or ends on the DNA, so no DNA is shown, and the CDR3 is as TCRdb lists it. The J gene is TRBJ1-2, the V gene TRBV27. Per the germline V gene, CDR1 is MNHEY and CDR2 is SMNVEV (reference sequence). Including both end residues, the CDR3 is 12 amino acids long. The CDR3 region is CASSSSGGGYTF.

The V call is TRBV5-1, the J call TRBJ2-1, with 11 nucleotides matching TRBD1. The CDR3 loop spans 15 amino acids. The J segment lost 6 bases and the V segment lost 3 bases, leaving 5 bases of the junction unmatched. Germline V gene lookup returns CDR1 SGHRS and CDR2 YFSETQ. The CDR3 reads CASSYGTGGVNEQFF. DNA for the CDR3: TGCGCCAGCAGCTATGGGACAGGGGGTGTCAATGAGCAGTTCTTC.

V and J are TRBV5-1 and TRBJ1-2; 7 bases line up with TRBD1. In germline, CDR1 is SGHRS, CDR2 YFSETQ. The V gene end was trimmed by 4 bases and the J gene end by 7 bases; junction bases not matched to a gene: 13. CDR3 length: 15 amino acids. This CDR3 is CASSLETGTVGGYTF. For the CDR3, the DNA is TGCGCCAGCAGCCTCGAGACAGGGACCGTCGGTGGCTACACCTTC.

V gene TRBV28 combines with J gene TRBJ2-1; 8 bases agree with TRBD1. The CDR3 length is 12 residues. From germline, CDR1 is MDHEN and CDR2 SYDVKM. With V trimmed by 4 bases and J by 14 bases, 7 bases remained unmatched. CDR3 bases: TGTGCCAGCAGTTCGACCAGGGGGCAGGAGTTCTTC. This sequence encodes CASSSTRGQEFF.

As regards this clone: Mismatch with germline at one junction end may stem from a read error. The chain joins TRBV29-1 to TRBJ1-1; 7 bases are shared with TRBD1. The CDR3 loop spans 11 amino acids. The V gene's germline CDR1 is SQVTM and CDR2 ANQGSEA. Here the CDR3 DNA reads TGCAGCGTTGGCCAAGGGGGCCGGGCCCCTTTT. Translating it yields CSVGQGGRAPF.

The CDR3 DNA follows: TGTGCCTGGAGGGCGGGGCCGTTTACCGGGGAGCTGTTTTTT. This gives the protein CAWRAGPFTGELFF. This chain connects TRBV30 to TRBJ2-2, with D tentatively TRBD2 (6 bases). Germline assignment: CDR1 GTSNPN and CDR2 SVGIG (reference sequence). The V and J ends lost 3 bases and 5 bases respectively, with 13 bases between them. CDR3 size: 14 residues.

The sample holds one count of this clone. The chain has TRBV28 and TRBJ1-2, with 8 bases identical to TRBD1. From germline, CDR1 is MDHEN and CDR2 SYDVKM. The CDR3 is made up of 16 amino acids. Losses at the gene ends were 4 bases for V and 4 bases for J; bases not matched to a gene: 11. As DNA, the CDR3 is TGTGCCAGCAGTTCCCAGGACAGGGCCATATTCTATGGCTACACCTTC. The encoded protein is CASSSQDRAIFYGYTF.

This clone appeared a single time. V gene TRBV7-3 combines with J gene TRBJ1-6, with 7 bases identical to TRBD1. Germline-derived CDR1 and CDR2 are SGHTA and FQGTGA. The CDR3 has 14 residues. V gave up 2 bases and J gave up 8 bases; unmatched junction bases: 3. The CDR3 region is CASSLEGADSPLHF. CDR3 coding DNA: TGTGCCAGCAGCTTAGAGGGGGCGGATTCACCCCTCCACTTT.

The sample holds a few counts of this clone. The genes are TRBV5-6 and TRBJ2-1; D is perhaps TRBD2 (5 bases). Germline loops: CDR1 SGHDT, CDR2 YYEEEE. This CDR3 comprises 18 residues. With 4 bases removed from V and 0 bases from J, the gap between germline ends came to 20 bases. The CDR3 sequence is CASSPSSLVPSSYNEQFF. The CDR3 coding sequence is TGTGCCAGCAGCCCATCATCACTAGTCCCGAGCTCCTACAATGAGCAGTTCTTC.

This clone appeared once. This chain joins TRBV2 and TRBJ1-1, with D unresolved. The CDR3 runs to 13 residues. The V gene's germline CDR1 is SNHLY and CDR2 FYNNEI. V was cut by 4 bases and J by 0 bases, with 6 bases left in between. The CDR3: CASSVNLNTEAFF. The CDR3 nucleotides read TGTGCCAGCAGTGTCAATCTGAACACTGAAGCTTTCTTT. The variable domain in full, with the rest retrieved from reference TRBV2 and TRBJ1-1, is EPEVTQTPSHQVTQMGQEVILRCVPISNHLYFYWYRQILGQKVEFLVSFYNNEISEKSEIFDDQFSVERPDGSNFTLKIRSTKLEDSAMYFCASSVNLNTEAFFGQGTRLTVV.

This clone showed up just a few times. The chain has TRBV20-1 and TRBJ2-2, with D perhaps matching TRBD1 (6 bases). CDR3 length: 16 amino acids. V lost 6 bases, J lost 4 bases, and 21 bases lay in between. Germline V lookup: CDR1 DFQATT, CDR2 SNEGSKA (reference sequence). The DNA for the CDR3 is TGCAGTGCGAGTAGGTTTGGGGGCGCGGGCACCGGGGAGCTGTTTTTT. Translated, it gives CSASRFGGAGTGELFF.

The chain combines TRBV27 with TRBJ1-6; the D is unclear. Trimming removed 4 bases at V and 9 bases at J, with 22 bases between. CDR1 is MNHEY, CDR2 SMNVEV, per germline (reference sequence). The CDR3 consists of 17 residues. The CDR3 coding sequence is TGTGCCAGCAGTTCACGTGGTTACGGGAATGCACCTTCACCCCTCCACTTT. Encoded protein: CASSSRGYGNAPSPLHF.

The chain carries TRBV19 and TRBJ2-5; 8 nucleotides line up with TRBD2. Germline trimming cut 3 bases from V and 5 bases from J; bases unmatched to any gene: 5. The germline V gene has CDR1 LNHDA and CDR2 SQIVND (reference sequence). The CDR3 loop spans 14 amino acids. The CDR3 DNA is TGTGCCAGTAGTATTATTAGCGGGATGGAGACCCAGTACTTC. Its translation: CASSIISGMETQYF.